One and the same sample provided the 6 T cell receptor beta chains below, sequenced in a study of CD8+ T cells in alopecia areata. Isolated RNA was reverse transcribed into cDNA used as the sequencing template. Assay: immunoSEQ multiplex PCR; the TCRdb copy retains only in-frame clones and omits some. This sample has 150,000 to 200,000 clones, with approximately 56% found just once. Treatment given: oral pan-JAK inhibitor, 5-10 mg twice daily. This specimen consisted of CD4+ T cells sorted from blood, obtained at week 4, from a patient treated with tofacitinib. The receptors derive from a human donor with alopecia areata.

The table lists this clone with a few counts. This chain links TRBV7-3 with TRBJ2-2; the D gene is possibly TRBD1 (6 bases). Trimming removed 4 bases at V and 3 bases at J, with 12 bases between. Germline CDR1 and CDR2: SGHTA and FQGTGA. The CDR3 length is 15 residues. CDR3 sequence reads: CASSYARGDTGELFF. The CDR3 DNA sequence: TGTGCCAGCAGCTACGCCAGGGGAGACACCGGGGAGCTGTTTTTT.

The CDR3 reads CASSAGQYNEQFF. In nucleotides, the CDR3 is TGCGCCAGCAGCGCGGGACAGTACAATGAGCAGTTCTTC. The chain is built from TRBV5-1 and TRBJ2-1; tentatively, D is TRBD1 (7 bases). This CDR3 comprises 13 residues. Trimming removed 4 bases at V and 4 bases at J, with 9 bases between. CDR1 and CDR2 from the germline V gene are SGHRS and YFSETQ.

This clone has just one count. This chain joins TRBV30 and TRBJ2-2; TRBD2 agrees at 8 bases. The CDR3 runs 15 residues. J lost 2 bases, V lost 2 bases, and 4 bases had no gene match. Germline V gives CDR1 GTSNPN, CDR2 SVGIG (reference sequence). CDR3 nucleotides: TGTGCCTGGAGTACCGGGGGGGCCAACACCGGGGAGCTGTTTTTT. Residues: CAWSTGGANTGELFF.

This chain links TRBV7-2 with TRBJ2-5; D not resolved. V was shortened by 5 bases and J by 1 base, with 8 bases between the two germline ends. This CDR3 contains 13 residues. The germline gives CDR1 SGHTA, CDR2 FQGNSA. CDR3 sequence: CASSAFIQETQYF. CDR3 in DNA: TGTGCCAGCAGCGCATTTATCCAAGAGACCCAGTACTTC.

CDR3: CASSQGKTEAFF. The CDR3 bases are TGTGCCAGCAGCCAAGGCAAAACTGAAGCTTTCTTT. The J gene is TRBJ1-1, the V gene TRBV14; no clear D. This CDR3 has 12 amino acids. Trimming left V 1 base short and J 5 bases short, with 5 bases between. CDR1 and CDR2 (germline): SGHDN, FVKESK.

The V call is TRBV7-9, the J call TRBJ1-1, with D unresolved. This CDR3 is 14 amino acids long. Trimming shortened V by 4 bases and J by 6 bases, and 15 bases separated the two germline ends. Per germline, CDR1 SEHNR and CDR2 FQNEAQ (reference sequence). The CDR3 here is CASSSIKGSAEAFF. In nucleotides, the CDR3 is TGTGCCAGCAGCTCGATAAAAGGAAGTGCTGAAGCTTTCTTT.